What follows are 32 T cell receptor beta chains derived from one specimen sequenced in a study of T cell responses to AZD1222 COVID-19 vaccine. Profiling relied on immunoSEQ multiplex PCR, and the TCRdb table lists in-frame clones only, not all of them. The sample records some 39,000 clones, 90% being singletons. The input for sequencing was peripheral blood, taken 28 days after the second AZD1222 dose. Every receptor here comes from an adult who received the AZD1222 COVID-19 vaccine.

The chain joins TRBV4-3 to TRBJ1-2, with D uncertain. The CDR3 loop spans 15 amino acids. CDR1 is LGHNA and CDR2 is YSLEER in the germline V gene. V gave up 0 bases and J gave up 8 bases, with 16 bases separating them. The CDR3 is CASSQDFLVKGGYTF. The CDR3, as DNA: TGCGCCAGCAGCCAAGATTTTTTAGTCAAGGGAGGCTACACCTTC.

CDR3 coding DNA: TGCGCCAGCAGCTCTGGGACTAGCGGGGGAGCGAACACCGGGGAGCTGTTTTTT. Protein product: CASSSGTSGGANTGELFF. The chain links TRBV5-1 to TRBJ2-2, with 14 bases fitting TRBD2. V lost 3 bases to trimming and J lost 0 bases; unmatched junction nucleotides: 4. The CDR3 sequence is 18 residues long. The germline V gene has CDR1 SGHRS and CDR2 YFSETQ.

The rearrangement links TRBV7-2 to TRBJ2-3, with D perhaps TRBD1 (5 bases). This CDR3 spans 16 amino acids. Per the germline V gene, CDR1 is SGHTA and CDR2 is FQGNSA. Trimming removed 5 bases at V and 0 bases at J, with 15 bases between. DNA of the CDR3: TGTGCCAGCAGCCCTCGGACACGTTATAGCACAGATACGCAGTATTTT. Translating gives CASSPRTRYSTDTQYF. Together with reference TRBV7-2 and TRBJ2-3, the CDR3 gives the full variable domain: GAGVSQSPSNKVTEKGKDVELRCDPISGHTALYWYRQSLGQGLEFLIYFQGNSAPDKSGLPSDRFSAERTGGSVSTLTIQRTQQEDSAVYLCASSPRTRYSTDTQYFGPGTRLTVL.

The rearrangement links TRBV14 to TRBJ1-1; 9 bases align to TRBD1. Per the germline V gene, CDR1 is SGHDN and CDR2 is FVKESK. With 4 bases clipped from V and 5 bases from J, the junction kept 11 bases outside the gene matches. This CDR3 has 16 residues. The CDR3 bases are TGTGCCAGCAGCCGTGGAGACAGGGGGATTCTGACTGAAGCTTTCTTT. Translation gives CASSRGDRGILTEAFF.

V is TRBV12-3 or TRBV12-4 and J is TRBJ1-6; D might be TRBD1 (5 bases). V was cut by 6 bases and J by 2 bases, with 5 bases left in between. The CDR3 covers 13 residues. This CDR3 is CASRGAYNSPLHF. In DNA form, the CDR3 reads TGTGCCAGCAGGGGGGCCTATAATTCACCCCTCCACTTT.

The chain uses TRBV7-9 and TRBJ2-3; weak D call: TRBD1 (6 bases). The CDR3 length is 16 residues. Trimming removed 1 base at V and 6 bases at J, with 17 bases between. Germline-derived CDR1 and CDR2 are SEHNR and FQNEAQ (reference sequence). CDR3 nucleotides: TGTGCCAGCAGCTTAGATAGGGGACAAAGGGTCGATACGCAGTATTTT. Translation: CASSLDRGQRVDTQYF.

The V call is TRBV4-2, the J call TRBJ1-3, with D hard to call. Germline V gene lookup returns CDR1 LGHNA and CDR2 YNFKEQ. V was trimmed by 4 bases and J by 1 base, leaving 11 bases between them. CDR3 length: 15 amino acids. In nucleotides, the CDR3 is TGTGCCAGCAGCCCCCTGCCGGGTTCTGGAAACACCATATATTTT. Amino acid sequence: CASSPLPGSGNTIYF.

This chain links TRBV27 with TRBJ1-2; TRBD1 agrees at 12 bases. Germline-derived CDR1 and CDR2 are MNHEY and SMNVEV (reference sequence). This CDR3 region has 18 residues. After removal of 6 bases from V and 6 bases from J, the junction contained 17 bases not matched to a gene. The CDR3 region is CASSPARGQGALAHGYTF. The CDR3 DNA reads TGTGCCAGCAGCCCAGCTCGGGGACAGGGGGCGCTAGCCCATGGCTACACCTTC.

This chain connects TRBV7-6 to TRBJ2-7, with 8 nucleotides matching TRBD1. V shed 5 bases, J shed 5 bases, and the junction held 11 bases outside the gene matches. Germline V gene lookup returns CDR1 SGHVS and CDR2 FNYEAQ. CDR3 size: 15 residues. Here the CDR3 DNA reads TGTGCCAGCAGCCCGTCGGACAGGGAAGGCCACGAGCAGTACTTC. This sequence encodes CASSPSDREGHEQYF.

This clone was recorded a few times. Distinct nucleotide sequences in the sample also encode this CDR3. The chain recombines TRBV10-1 with TRBJ1-1; 7 nucleotides align to TRBD1. In germline, CDR1 is WNHNN, CDR2 SYGVQD (reference sequence). The CDR3 is 14 residues long. With 2 bases clipped from V and 5 bases from J, the junction kept 5 bases outside the gene matches. The CDR3 here is CASSEPGQNTEAFF. DNA of the CDR3: TGCGCCAGCAGTGAGCCGGGACAGAATACTGAAGCTTTCTTT.

This rearrangement joins TRBV19 to TRBJ1-5; TRBD1 matches 8 bases. J gave up 6 bases and V 6 bases, and 7 bases lay outside the gene matches. Germline lookup yields CDR1 LNHDA and CDR2 SQIVND (reference sequence). This CDR3 contains 14 residues. The CDR3 nucleotides read TGTGCCAGTAGCGTCACAGGGGGGAGTCAGCCCCAGCATTTT. This translates into CASSVTGGSQPQHF.

The V gene is TRBV3-1 (or the pseudogene TRBV3-2), the J gene TRBJ1-1, with 8 bases lining up with TRBD1. From germline, CDR1 is LGHDT and CDR2 YNNKEL (reference sequence). The CDR3 runs 14 residues. Trimming took 7 bases from V and 8 from J; bases not matched to a gene: 12. CDR3: CASTPLVGDREAFF. DNA of the CDR3: TGTGCCAGCACTCCCTTAGTAGGGGACAGGGAAGCTTTCTTT.

The rearrangement uses TRBV11-3 and TRBJ2-3; D gene ambiguous. The germline V gene has CDR1 SGHNT and CDR2 YENEEA. The CDR3 is 12 residues long. Trimming took off 5 bases at V and 4 bases at J, with 7 bases between the two ends. This CDR3 reads CASSPEADTQYF. In DNA form, the CDR3 reads TGTGCCAGCAGCCCAGAAGCAGATACGCAGTATTTT.

This clone was recorded only once. The V gene is TRBV12-3 or TRBV12-4, the J gene TRBJ1-1, with a tentative D call TRBD1 (6 bases). The V gene lost 7 bases and the J gene lost 10 bases, with 19 bases spanning the gap. This CDR3 contains 13 residues. This CDR3 is CASTTQGLRVAFF. CDR3 sequence (DNA): TGTGCCAGCACCACACAGGGTCTTCGGGTAGCTTTCTTT.

The chain employs TRBV30 and TRBJ2-2; 7 nucleotides line up with TRBD2. The CDR3 runs to 12 residues. Looked up from germline, CDR1 is GTSNPN and CDR2 is SVGIG (reference sequence). The V segment lost 3 bases and the J segment 7 bases; nucleotides outside the gene matches: 2. CDR3 nucleotide sequence: TGTGCCTGGAGGGGAGGGCTCGGGGAGCTGTTTTTT. Translation gives CAWRGGLGELFF.

V usage is TRBV2 and J usage is TRBJ1-5; 11 bases map to TRBD1. The CDR3 is 15 residues long. V shed 8 bases and J 4 bases; nucleotides not matched to a gene: 7. CDR1 is SNHLY and CDR2 is FYNNEI in the germline V gene. CDR3 in amino acids: CASGGGQGANQPQHF. CDR3 coding DNA: TGTGCCAGCGGGGGCGGACAGGGGGCAAATCAGCCCCAGCATTTT.

The chain joins TRBV5-1 to TRBJ1-4, with a weak D call TRBD1 (6 bases). This CDR3 has 15 amino acids. V shed 0 bases and J shed 4 bases, with 10 bases lying between them. CDR1 and CDR2 (germline): SGHRS, YFSETQ. The DNA for the CDR3 is TGCGCCAGCAGCTTGGCCTCAGGGGTTAATGAAAAACTGTTTTTT. Translated: CASSLASGVNEKLFF.

This chain uses TRBV12-5 with TRBJ2-3; tentative D call: TRBD1 (7 bases). Germline V CDR1 and CDR2: LGHNT, FRNRAP. V lost 7 bases and J 3 bases, leaving 20 bases between the germline ends. This CDR3 comprises 16 residues. CDR3 loop: CASAWGVGGRTDTQYF. The CDR3 DNA sequence: TGTGCTAGTGCTTGGGGGGTAGGGGGCAGGACAGATACGCAGTATTTT.

As for this clone: Other DNA sequences in the sample encode the same CDR3. The chain has TRBV19 and TRBJ2-7; the D gene is possibly TRBD1 (5 bases). Trimming stripped 5 bases from V and 3 bases from J, with 8 bases between. CDR1 is LNHDA and CDR2 is SQIVND in the germline V gene (reference sequence). The CDR3 covers 12 residues. CDR3 sequence reads: CASSAGNYEQYF. In DNA form, the CDR3 reads TGTGCCAGTAGTGCAGGGAACTACGAGCAGTACTTC.

The rearrangement links TRBV30 to TRBJ1-1, with unresolved D. Between the trimmed V and J ends, which lost 0 bases and 8 bases, there was a span of 7 bases. The CDR3 sequence is 11 residues long. Germline V lookup: CDR1 GTSNPN, CDR2 SVGIG (reference sequence). This CDR3 is CAWSVGREAFF. DNA of the CDR3: TGTGCCTGGAGTGTTGGCAGAGAAGCTTTCTTT.

The V call is TRBV5-5, the J call TRBJ1-1, with D perhaps TRBD1 (5 bases). CDR1 is SGHKS and CDR2 is YYEKEE in the germline V gene (reference sequence). There are 15 residues in the CDR3. V lost 4 bases and J 1 base, leaving 14 bases between the germline ends. CDR3: CASSRGGQTNTEAFF. CDR3 bases: TGTGCCAGCAGCCGGGGCGGTCAGACGAACACTGAAGCTTTCTTT.

The rearrangement links TRBV5-1 to TRBJ1-1, with TRBD1 as a possible D gene (5 bases). The germline gives CDR1 SGHRS, CDR2 YFSETQ. V was clipped by 2 bases and J by 3 bases, with 17 bases between them. The CDR3 is 16 amino acids. Here the CDR3 DNA reads TGCGCCAGCAGCTTATCGGCCAGGGATAGGTACACTGAAGCTTTCTTT. This gives the protein CASSLSARDRYTEAFF.

The rearrangement uses TRBV4-3 and TRBJ1-3, with 11 bases identical to TRBD1. Germline trimming cut 4 bases from V and 3 bases from J; bases unmatched to any gene: 2. Germline CDR1 LGHNA, CDR2 YSLEER. This CDR3 contains 15 residues. CDR3 in DNA: TGCGCCAGCAGCCCGGGACAGGGGGATGGAAACACCATATATTTT. This sequence encodes CASSPGQGDGNTIYF.

The chain recombines TRBV7-2 with TRBJ1-2; TRBD1 agrees at 10 bases. V trimming: 4 bases; J trimming: 4 bases; junction bases outside the gene matches: 9. The germline V gene encodes CDR1 SGHTA and CDR2 FQGNSA. The CDR3 is 16 amino acids. The CDR3 DNA reads as TGTGCCAGCAGCTCCTACACCGGGACAGGGGTCTATGGCTACACCTTC. Translated: CASSSYTGTGVYGYTF.

The V call is TRBV7-9, the J call TRBJ1-6; D is undetermined. Trimming took off 4 bases at V and 10 bases at J, with 11 bases between the two ends. Germline lookup yields CDR1 SEHNR and CDR2 FQNEAQ (reference sequence). This CDR3 has 13 amino acids. CDR3 in DNA: TGTGCCAGCAGCTCCCACAGCGAATCACCCCTCCACTTT. This gives the protein CASSSHSESPLHF.

This sequence joins TRBV14 and TRBJ2-1; 15 bases are a match to TRBD2. Germline CDR1 SGHDN, CDR2 FVKESK. This CDR3 contains 15 residues. Trimming removed 5 bases from V and 7 bases from J; junction bases left unmatched: 3. Here the CDR3 DNA reads TGTGCCAGCAGCGGACTAGCGGGGGGGCCTAATGAGCAGTTCTTC. It is translated as CASSGLAGGPNEQFF.

V is TRBV21-1 and J is TRBJ1-5; the D call in the table, TRBD1, was not verified against the DNA. TRBV21-1 counts as a pseudogene. The CDR3 loop spans 13 amino acids. This CDR3 reads CASSKKGHQPQHF. The CDR3 DNA reads as TGTGCCAGCAGCAAAAAGGGGCATCAGCCCCAGCATTTT.

The J gene is TRBJ1-6, the V gene TRBV30; D is undetermined. Per the germline V gene, CDR1 is GTSNPN and CDR2 is SVGIG (reference sequence). V was shortened by 1 base and J by 8 bases, with 12 bases between the two germline ends. The CDR3 has 14 amino acids. The CDR3 region has the DNA TGTGCCTGGAGTGGAGTCGGTGGTGATTCACCCCTCCACTTT. Residues: CAWSGVGGDSPLHF.

This clone has just one count. The chain recombines TRBV2 with TRBJ1-2, with TRBD1 identical over 9 bases. CDR1 is SNHLY and CDR2 is FYNNEI in the germline V gene. With 6 bases clipped from V and 0 bases from J, the junction kept 5 bases outside the gene matches. The CDR3 length is 15 residues. The CDR3 spells CASRGTGISNYGYTF. DNA of the CDR3: TGTGCCAGCAGGGGGACAGGGATCTCTAACTATGGCTACACCTTC.

The chain is built from TRBV9 and TRBJ2-4; perhaps TRBD1 as D (6 bases). Germline assignment: CDR1 SGDLS and CDR2 YYNGEE. The germline V and J ends were trimmed by 3 bases and 9 bases, with 16 bases remaining between them. The CDR3 contains 14 residues. The CDR3 protein is CASSGNNRDLIQYF. In DNA, the CDR3 is TGTGCCAGCAGCGGGAATAACAGGGATCTCATTCAGTACTTC. The whole variable domain, filled in from reference TRBV9 and TRBJ2-4, reads DSGVTQTPKHLITATGQRVTLRCSPRSGDLSVYWYQQSLDQGLQFLIQYYNGEERAKGNILERFSAQQFPDLHSELNLSSLELGDSALYFCASSGNNRDLIQYFGAGTRLSVL.

V gene TRBV5-4 combines with J gene TRBJ2-7, with D hard to call. This CDR3 region has 12 residues. V was trimmed by 2 bases and J by 1 base, leaving 4 bases between them. Germline CDR1 is SGHNT and CDR2 is YYREEE (reference sequence). CDR3 sequence reads: CASSLRSYEQYF. The CDR3 DNA reads TGTGCCAGCAGCTTAAGATCCTACGAGCAGTACTTC.

J is TRBJ2-3 and V is TRBV5-6, with TRBD2 matching 10 bases. Germline CDR1 and CDR2: SGHDT and YYEEEE. Unmatched junction bases numbered 2, after V lost 1 base and J lost 0 bases. The CDR3 has 16 residues. The CDR3 DNA reads as TGTGCCAGCAGCTTGACACTAGCGGGGAGCACAGATACGCAGTATTTT. Protein product: CASSLTLAGSTDTQYF.